This T cell receptor (beta chain) was sequenced for a study of blood T cell repertoires in COVID-19. Across the study: From T cells, B-cell-depleted T cells, or PBMCs came the material, which was cDNA or gDNA.

Germline lookup yields CDR1 MNHEY and CDR2 SVGAGI. CDR3 length: 15 amino acids. J gave up 6 bases and V 2 bases, and 8 bases lay outside the gene matches. In the authors' workflow: Reference gene primer amplification gave estimated nucleated cell counts. Produced via immunoSEQ multiplex PCR; TCRdb's table is partial and in-frame only. V, J and clone size reflect that table, while D and trimming were determined from the DNA. The sample has some 210,000 clones, about 87% seen once. The sequenced material came from PBMCs or T cells enriched from blood (not recorded which). The rearrangement joins TRBV6-5 to TRBJ2-7; 9 nucleotides line up with TRBD2. This clonotype was sampled from a man between 18 and 35 years old with acute COVID-19. As DNA, the CDR3 is TGTGCCAGCAGTTACAAGGCGGGAGGGACCTCCGAGCAGTACTTC. This sequence encodes CASSYKAGGTSEQYF.